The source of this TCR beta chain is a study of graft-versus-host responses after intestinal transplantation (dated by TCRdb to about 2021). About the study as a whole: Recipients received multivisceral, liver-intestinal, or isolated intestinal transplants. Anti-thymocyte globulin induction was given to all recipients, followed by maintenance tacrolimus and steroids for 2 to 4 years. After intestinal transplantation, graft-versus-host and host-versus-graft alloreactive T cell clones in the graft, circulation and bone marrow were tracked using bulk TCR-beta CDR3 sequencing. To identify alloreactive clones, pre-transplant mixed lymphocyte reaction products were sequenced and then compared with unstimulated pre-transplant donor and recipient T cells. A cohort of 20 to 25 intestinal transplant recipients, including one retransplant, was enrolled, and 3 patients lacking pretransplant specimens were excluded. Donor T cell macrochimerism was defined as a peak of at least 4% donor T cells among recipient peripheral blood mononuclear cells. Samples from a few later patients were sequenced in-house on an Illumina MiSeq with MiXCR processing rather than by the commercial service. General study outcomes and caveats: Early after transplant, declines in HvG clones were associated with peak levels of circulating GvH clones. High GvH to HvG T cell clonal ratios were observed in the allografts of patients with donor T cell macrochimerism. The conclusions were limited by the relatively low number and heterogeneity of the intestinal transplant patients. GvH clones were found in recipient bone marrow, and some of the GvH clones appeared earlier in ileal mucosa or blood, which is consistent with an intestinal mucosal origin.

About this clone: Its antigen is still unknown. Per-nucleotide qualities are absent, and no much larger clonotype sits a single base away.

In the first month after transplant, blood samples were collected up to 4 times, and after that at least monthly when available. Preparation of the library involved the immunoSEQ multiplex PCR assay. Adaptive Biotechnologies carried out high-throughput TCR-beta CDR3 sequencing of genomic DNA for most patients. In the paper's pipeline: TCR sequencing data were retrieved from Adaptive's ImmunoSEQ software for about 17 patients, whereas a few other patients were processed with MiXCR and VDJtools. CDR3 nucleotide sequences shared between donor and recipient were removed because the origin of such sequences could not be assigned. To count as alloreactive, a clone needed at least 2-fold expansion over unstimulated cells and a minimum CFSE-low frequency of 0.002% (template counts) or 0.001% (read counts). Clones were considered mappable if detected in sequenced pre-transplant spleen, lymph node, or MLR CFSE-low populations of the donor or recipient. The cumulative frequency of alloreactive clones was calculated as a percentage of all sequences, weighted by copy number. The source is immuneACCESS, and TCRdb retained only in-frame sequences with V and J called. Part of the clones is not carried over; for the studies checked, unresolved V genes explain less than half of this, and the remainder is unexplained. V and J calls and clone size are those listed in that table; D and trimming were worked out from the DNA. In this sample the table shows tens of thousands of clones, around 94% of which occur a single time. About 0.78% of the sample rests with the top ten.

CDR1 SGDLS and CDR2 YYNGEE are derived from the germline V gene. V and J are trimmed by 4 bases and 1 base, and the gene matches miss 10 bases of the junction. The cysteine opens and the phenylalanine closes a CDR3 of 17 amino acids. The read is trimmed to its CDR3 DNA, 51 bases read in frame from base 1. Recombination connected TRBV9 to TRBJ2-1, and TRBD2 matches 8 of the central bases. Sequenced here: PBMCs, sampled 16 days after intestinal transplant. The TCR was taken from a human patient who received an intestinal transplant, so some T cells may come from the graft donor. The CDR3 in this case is CASSPFSGLASYNEQFF. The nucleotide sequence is TGTGCCAGCAGCCCCTTCTCTGGACTAGCTTCCTACAATGAGCAGTTCTTC.